Included here is one TCR beta chain sequence, with context. The data are from a study of OX40 agonist ivuxolimab in advanced cancers. Patients with autoimmune history or systemic immunosuppression were excluded. Drawing of blood for sampling happened at baseline, at cycle 4 day 1, and at cycle 7 day 1. The CDR3 loop spans 14 amino acids. CDR1 and CDR2 (germline): MNHNS, SASEGT. Between the trimmed V and J ends, which lost 10 bases and 4 bases, there was a span of 17 bases. Clones were sequenced by immunoSEQ multiplex PCR, and TCRdb holds only the in-frame ones, with some missing. The repertoire holds around 150,000 clones, with 90% to 95% as singletons.

The sequencing used CD4+ or CD8+ T cells sorted from blood, collected in a trial of the OX40 agonist ivuxolimab. The source is an adult with an advanced solid tumor such as melanoma, head and neck, liver or kidney cancer. The chain combines TRBV6-1 with TRBJ1-5, with D possibly matching TRBD1 (6 bases). CDR3 loop: CATTGHPKNQPQHF. The CDR3 nucleotides are TGTGCCACTACGGGACACCCGAAAAATCAGCCCCAGCATTTT.